Described below is a single T cell receptor beta chain sequence and its context. Source study methods: The assay estimated nucleated cells by amplifying reference gene primers. The assay was immunoSEQ multiplex PCR, and TCRdb's table has in-frame clones only and misses some. V and J calls and clone size are as listed in that table; D and trimming were resolved from the DNA. The sample includes 130,000 to 150,000 clones, around 85% of them seen just once. This sample is part of a study of blood T cell repertoires in COVID-19. The wider study: PBMCs, B-cell-depleted T cells, or T cells were the source of the cDNA or gDNA that made up the material.

The sequenced material came from peripheral blood. The sequence was collected from a woman in her fifties or sixties with COVID-19, enrolled during active disease.

CDR3 DNA sequence: TGTGCCAGCAGCCTTTACGGAGGGTGGCAGTTCTTC. It codes for CASSLYGGWQFF. The rearrangement uses TRBV7-8 and TRBJ2-1; a weak D match, TRBD2 (6 bases). CDR3 length: 12 amino acids. V lost 5 bases to trimming and J lost 12 bases, with 14 bases between them. CDR1 is SGHVS, CDR2 FQNEAQ, per germline.